These T cell receptor beta chains were read from a single sample in a study of T cell responses to AZD1222 COVID-19 vaccine. Data came from immunoSEQ multiplex PCR; TCRdb stores just in-frame clones and leaves some out. In the table there are about 160,000 clones, about 90% of which are singletons. The sample consisted of peripheral blood, taken on day 0 of AZD1222 vaccination. The receptors derive from an adult in good health. CDR3s include the opening cysteine and the closing phenylalanine or tryptophan. A D gene is named only where the DNA matches it firmly. Size tells how often a clone was seen (once, few, many) or the class of an expanded clone, and some rows leave it out.

abundance	d_gene	v_gene	j_gene	CDR3aa	CDR3nt
once	TRBD1	TRBV6-5	TRBJ2-7	CASRPGQGYEQYF	TGTGCCAGCAGACCCGGACAGGGATACGAGCAGTACTTC
few	NA	TRBV10-3	TRBJ1-6	CAIGGDRDSPLHF	TGTGCCATCGGCGGGGATAGGGATTCACCCCTCCACTTT
NA	NA	TRBV3-1/TRBV3-2	TRBJ2-4	CASSQWQIAKNIQYF	TGTGCCAGCAGCCAATGGCAGATAGCCAAAAACATTCAGTACTTC
NA	NA	TRBV6-5	TRBJ2-7	CASSFLASSSYEQYF	TGTGCCAGCAGTTTCCTAGCGTCCAGCTCCTACGAGCAGTACTTC
NA	TRBD1	TRBV7-2	TRBJ2-2	CASSFGRQGTGELFF	TGTGCCAGCAGTTTCGGGCGACAGGGCACCGGGGAGCTGTTTTTT
NA	NA	TRBV6-5	TRBJ2-1	CASSYSMETAEFF	TGTGCCAGCAGTTACTCGATGGAGACAGCGGAGTTCTTC
NA	TRBD1	TRBV10-1	TRBJ2-7	CASKRTGENEQYF	TGCGCCAGCAAACGGACAGGGGAGAACGAGCAGTACTTC
NA	TRBD2	TRBV2	TRBJ2-2	CASRREAGATGELFF	TGTGCCAGCCGACGGGAGGCCGGGGCCACCGGGGAGCTGTTTTTT
once	NA	TRBV28	TRBJ2-1	CAIKTGGAPSEQFF	TGTGCCATAAAAACCGGGGGCGCCCCAAGTGAGCAGTTCTTC
once	NA	TRBV7-2	TRBJ2-3	CASSSGRGLGTDTQYF	TGTGCCAGCAGCTCCGGCAGGGGCTTGGGCACAGATACGCAGTATTTT
NA	NA	TRBV7-2	TRBJ1-4	CASSRDIQWGLFF	TGTGCCAGCAGCCGTGATATCCAGTGGGGACTGTTTTTT
few	TRBD2	TRBV2	TRBJ2-1	CASLPGTSGGPPRLNEQFF	TGTGCCAGCCTTCCCGGGACTAGCGGGGGCCCTCCTAGGTTGAATGAGCAGTTCTTC
NA	NA	TRBV25-1	TRBJ2-1	CASTHASLRNEQFF	TGTGCCAGCACCCATGCATCCCTACGCAATGAGCAGTTCTTC
NA	NA	TRBV9	TRBJ1-2	CASSSRLGYTF	TGTGCCAGCAGCTCCCGACTAGGCTACACCTTC
NA	NA	TRBV28	TRBJ1-1	CASSLTLLMNTEAFF	TGTGCCAGCAGTTTAACGTTGCTAATGAACACTGAAGCTTTCTTT
NA	NA	TRBV7-2	TRBJ2-7	CASSSNRVSYEQYF	TGTGCCAGCAGCTCCAACCGGGTTTCCTACGAGCAGTACTTC
NA	NA	TRBV6-5	TRBJ2-6	CASSRAGANVLTF	TGTGCCAGCAGTCGGGCTGGGGCCAACGTCCTGACTTTC
NA	NA	TRBV28	TRBJ1-6	CASSGRSSYNSPLHF	TGTGCCAGCAGCGGACGAAGCTCCTATAATTCACCCCTCCACTTT
NA	NA	TRBV28	TRBJ2-1	CASSLQGGAYNEQFF	TGTGCCAGCAGTTTGCAGGGAGGTGCCTACAATGAGCAGTTCTTC
NA	NA	TRBV7-9	TRBJ2-7	CASSLDGVGYEQYF	TGTGCCAGCAGCTTAGATGGGGTGGGGTACGAGCAGTACTTC
NA	TRBD1	TRBV5-1	TRBJ1-1	CASSLTGGPLNTEAFF	TGCGCCAGCAGCTTAACAGGGGGGCCCTTGAACACTGAAGCTTTCTTT
NA	NA	TRBV6-5	TRBJ2-3	CASTARGTDTQYF	TGTGCCAGCACAGCGCGGGGCACAGATACGCAGTATTTT
NA	NA	TRBV29-1	TRBJ1-1	CSVGRLNTEAFF	TGCAGCGTTGGCCGACTGAACACTGAAGCTTTCTTT
NA	NA	TRBV4-1	TRBJ1-1	CASSQDRNQLNTEAFF	TGCGCCAGCAGCCAAGACCGTAATCAGTTGAACACTGAAGCTTTCTTT
NA	NA	TRBV5-4	TRBJ1-2	CASSEMTGAYGYTF	TGTGCCAGCAGCGAAATGACAGGAGCCTATGGCTACACCTTC
NA	NA	TRBV19	TRBJ1-2	CAGKLRYTF	TGTGCCGGGAAGTTACGCTACACCTTC
NA	NA	TRBV6-2/TRBV6-3	TRBJ2-1	CASSYLGLRYNEQFF	TGTGCCAGCAGTTACCTCGGGTTGAGGTACAATGAGCAGTTCTTC
NA	TRBD2	TRBV7-8	TRBJ2-2	CASSTSGANTGELFF	TGTGCCAGCAGCACTAGCGGGGCGAACACCGGGGAGCTGTTTTTT
NA	NA	TRBV2	TRBJ2-7	CASRGQQGSEQYF	TGTGCCAGCAGGGGACAACAGGGTAGCGAGCAGTACTTC